The clone carrying this T cell receptor beta chain was found a few times. TCRdb reanalysed the 5' RACE reads using MiXCR and keeps one entry per CDR3 protein. The table includes about 240,000 distinct CDR3 sequences, approximately 8% detected once. The CDR3 totals 16 residues. Trimming removed 2 bases from V and 7 bases from J; junction bases left unmatched: 2. Germline V lookup: CDR1 KGHDR, CDR2 SFDVKD. This entry comes from a study of identical twins. These same data were also listed under a study on yellow fever vaccine responses in identical twins.

The sequence derives from a young woman in good health. Sequencing was carried out using CD8+ T cells sorted from blood. The V gene is TRBV24-1, the J gene TRBJ2-1, with 15 positions matching TRBD2. CDR3 DNA sequence: TGTGCCACCAGTGATTCCGGGACTAGCGGGAGGAATGAGCAGTTCTTC. The encoded protein is CATSDSGTSGRNEQFF.